A selection of T cell receptor beta chains follows, all from one sample in a study of CD4+ T cells in melanoma. Generated by immunoSEQ multiplex PCR, the TCRdb table keeps only in-frame clones and is missing some. Of fewer than 20,000 clones in the sample, roughly four fifths were seen once. Sequencing used cells from a culture (not recorded whether cultured in vitro). Receptors originate from a human donor with melanoma. The CDR3 runs from the conserved cysteine through the conserved F or W. Fields, in order: clone size, J gene, D gene, CDR3 length, V gene, CDR3 protein, CDR3 DNA. The D gene is left open where the match is weak. Some rows mark clone size as missing; the rest say once, few, many or name a class of expanded clone.

NA | TRBJ1-2 | NA | 15 | TRBV5-1 | CASSLGQGSVNRYTF | TGCGCCAGCAGCTTGGGGCAGGGGTCCGTAAATCGCTACACCTTC
NA | TRBJ2-6 | TRBD2 | 19 | TRBV11-2 | CASSQGFFSGGAGANVLTF | TGTGCCAGCAGCCAGGGTTTCTTTTCGGGAGGTGCTGGGGCCAACGTCCTGACTTTC
NA | TRBJ1-4 | NA | 15 | TRBV6-1 | CASSERRQLNEKLFF | TGTGCCAGCAGTGAACGTCGGCAGCTTAATGAAAAACTGTTTTTT
NA | TRBJ2-5 | NA | 13 | TRBV4-2 | CASSFPGTETQYF | TGTGCCAGCAGCTTCCCAGGGACAGAGACCCAGTACTTC
NA | TRBJ1-5 | NA | 20 | TRBV4-2 | CASSHALVEGGRHSNQPQHF | TGTGCCAGCAGCCACGCCCTCGTCGAAGGAGGCAGGCATAGCAATCAGCCCCAGCATTTT
NA | TRBJ1-2 | NA | 13 | TRBV6-5 | CASKPRANYGYTF | TGTGCCAGTAAACCTCGAGCTAACTATGGCTACACCTTC
NA | TRBJ2-7 | TRBD2 | 15 | TRBV11-2 | CASRSTSGGPYEQYF | TGTGCCAGCAGATCTACTAGCGGGGGGCCCTACGAGCAGTACTTC
NA | TRBJ2-3 | NA | 14 | TRBV10-3 | CAIKPGDGTDTQYF | TGTGCCATCAAGCCAGGGGATGGCACAGATACGCAGTATTTT
NA | TRBJ1-4 | NA | 15 | TRBV9 | CASSPQTQINEKLFF | TGTGCCAGCAGCCCCCAGACCCAAATTAATGAAAAACTGTTTTTT
NA | TRBJ2-5 | NA | 13 | TRBV7-9 | CASSLAGGETQYF | TGTGCCAGCAGCTTAGCGGGCGGGGAGACCCAGTACTTC
NA | TRBJ1-2 | NA | 14 | TRBV2 | CASFSFRGTYGYTF | TGTGCCAGCTTTTCGTTCAGGGGCACCTATGGCTACACCTTC
NA | TRBJ2-3 | NA | 12 | TRBV7-9 | CASSAGSATQYF | TGTGCCAGCAGTGCAGGGTCAGCTACGCAGTATTTT
NA | TRBJ1-2 | NA | 18 | TRBV4-2 | CASSQVWVTKGHNYGYTF | TGTGCCAGCAGCCAAGTTTGGGTTACGAAGGGCCATAACTATGGCTACACCTTC
NA | TRBJ1-2 | NA | 15 | TRBV6-5 | CASSYDSWASYGYTF | TGTGCCAGCAGTTACGACTCATGGGCCAGCTATGGCTACACCTTC
medium-sized | TRBJ1-3 | NA | 13 | TRBV5-1 | CASREGTGNTIYF | TGCGCCAGCAGGGAGGGAACTGGAAACACCATATATTTT
NA | TRBJ2-5 | NA | 14 | TRBV30 | CAWRGGAVRETQYF | TGTGCCTGGAGAGGTGGGGCGGTCAGAGAGACCCAGTACTTC
NA | TRBJ1-2 | TRBD1 | 13 | TRBV12-5 | CASAGTGFYGYTF | TGTGCTAGCGCCGGGACAGGGTTCTATGGCTACACCTTC
NA | TRBJ2-5 | TRBD1 | 14 | TRBV30 | CAWDRDRGGETQYF | TGTGCCTGGGACCGAGACAGGGGGGGAGAGACCCAGTACTTC
once | TRBJ2-1 | TRBD2 | 16 | TRBV2 | CASSETGTSGGDEQFF | TGTGCCAGCAGCGAGACCGGGACTAGCGGGGGCGATGAGCAGTTCTTC
NA | TRBJ2-7 | NA | 14 | TRBV27 | CASSTWGSSYEQYF | TGTGCCAGCAGTACGTGGGGGAGCTCCTACGAGCAGTACTTC
few | TRBJ2-1 | NA | 14 | TRBV5-1 | CASSFTGLGNEQFF | TGCGCCAGCAGCTTCACAGGGTTGGGGAATGAGCAGTTCTTC
NA | TRBJ1-5 | TRBD1 | 14 | TRBV19 | CASTNRGGNQPQHF | TGTGCCAGTACCAACAGGGGAGGTAATCAGCCCCAGCATTTT
NA | TRBJ1-2 | NA | 13 | TRBV19 | CASSVVGAYGYTF | TGTGCCAGTAGTGTCGTCGGGGCCTATGGCTACACCTTC
NA | TRBJ1-2 | NA | 13 | TRBV4-1 | CASSRDEIGGYTF | TGCGCCAGCAGCCGGGACGAGATCGGGGGCTACACCTTC
NA | TRBJ2-5 | TRBD1 | 16 | TRBV29-1 | CSVAVQGVFRRETQYF | TGCAGCGTCGCGGTTCAGGGGGTATTTCGGAGGGAGACCCAGTACTTC
NA | TRBJ1-2 | NA | 14 | TRBV5-4 | CASSLQGRPDDYTF | TGTGCCAGCAGCTTGCAGGGCCGTCCGGATGACTACACCTTC
NA | TRBJ1-1 | NA | 13 | TRBV6-5 | CASIGPANTEAFF | TGTGCCAGCATAGGACCTGCGAACACTGAAGCTTTCTTT
NA | TRBJ2-3 | TRBD1 | 18 | TRBV11-2 | CASSLDRQGLPGTDTQYF | TGTGCCAGCAGCTTAGACCGACAGGGGTTACCTGGCACAGATACGCAGTATTTT
NA | TRBJ1-5 | NA | 12 | TRBV21-1 | CASSKVGQPQHF | TGTGCCAGCAGCAAAGTTGGGCAGCCCCAGCATTTT
NA | TRBJ2-5 | NA | 15 | TRBV19 | CASSTLGSGQETQYF | TGTGCCAGTAGTACGCTCGGGAGCGGTCAAGAGACCCAGTACTTC
NA | TRBJ1-6 | NA | 14 | TRBV6-4 | CASTASAGLSPLHF | TGTGCCAGCACTGCTTCGGCAGGGCTTTCACCCCTCCACTTT
NA | TRBJ1-2 | NA | 14 | TRBV7-8 | CASSLGPSNYGYTF | TGTGCCAGCAGCTTAGGGCCCTCTAACTATGGCTACACCTTC
NA | TRBJ1-2 | TRBD1 | 15 | TRBV7-8 | CASSSRLGRGHGYTF | TGTGCCAGCAGCTCTCGGCTGGGCAGGGGGCATGGCTACACCTTC
NA | TRBJ1-2 | TRBD1 | 15 | TRBV6-1 | CASRGDRGSEYGYTF | TGTGCCAGCAGGGGGGACAGGGGGAGCGAGTATGGCTACACCTTC
NA | TRBJ1-4 | NA | 13 | TRBV27 | CASRRTGPGKLFF | TGTGCCAGCAGACGTACAGGGCCTGGCAAACTGTTTTTT
NA | TRBJ1-2 | NA | 12 | TRBV7-9 | CASSFQGTGYTF | TGTGCCAGCAGCTTTCAGGGGACAGGCTACACCTTC
NA | TRBJ1-1 | NA | 15 | TRBV6-5 | CASSLDRIGFTEAFF | TGTGCCAGCAGTCTCGACCGGATAGGTTTCACTGAAGCTTTCTTT
NA | TRBJ1-4 | NA | 16 | TRBV30 | CAWSGTGRSTNEKLFF | TGTGCCTGGAGTGGAACAGGGAGGTCAACTAATGAAAAACTGTTTTTT
NA | TRBJ2-2 | NA | 13 | TRBV6-5 | CASRPKNTGELFF | TGTGCCAGCCGTCCGAAGAACACCGGGGAGCTGTTTTTT
NA | TRBJ2-3 | NA | 13 | TRBV10-2 | CASSEQGQDTQYF | TGCGCCAGCAGTGAGCAGGGGCAAGATACGCAGTATTTT
NA | TRBJ1-2 | NA | 14 | TRBV9 | CASSVALTSYGYTF | TGTGCCAGCAGCGTAGCTCTGACGTCCTATGGCTACACCTTC
NA | TRBJ1-5 | TRBD1 | 17 | TRBV2 | CASSEGGGQGLNQPQHF | TGTGCCAGCAGTGAGGGTGGGGGACAGGGCCTTAATCAGCCCCAGCATTTT
NA | TRBJ2-3 | NA | 16 | TRBV5-1 | CASSTSTGWRADTQYF | TGCGCCAGCAGCACCTCGACAGGTTGGAGGGCAGATACGCAGTATTTT
NA | TRBJ1-1 | NA | 14 | TRBV6-5 | CASSYSTPNTEAFF | TGTGCCAGCAGTTACTCGACCCCGAACACTGAAGCTTTCTTT
NA | TRBJ2-7 | TRBD2 | 16 | TRBV10-3 | CAITRTTSGVTYEQYF | TGTGCCATCACCCGGACGACTAGCGGGGTCACCTACGAGCAGTACTTC
once | TRBJ2-7 | NA | 11 | TRBV20-1 | CSAQVAYEQYF | TGCAGTGCTCAAGTGGCCTACGAGCAGTACTTC
NA | TRBJ2-2 | TRBD1 | 17 | TRBV5-4 | CASSPTTGGVGTGELFF | TGTGCCAGCAGCCCCACGACAGGGGGGGTTGGCACCGGGGAGCTGTTTTTT
NA | TRBJ2-2 | NA | 15 | TRBV7-9 | CASSFRGSNTGELFF | TGTGCCAGCAGCTTCCGGGGGTCGAACACCGGGGAGCTGTTTTTT